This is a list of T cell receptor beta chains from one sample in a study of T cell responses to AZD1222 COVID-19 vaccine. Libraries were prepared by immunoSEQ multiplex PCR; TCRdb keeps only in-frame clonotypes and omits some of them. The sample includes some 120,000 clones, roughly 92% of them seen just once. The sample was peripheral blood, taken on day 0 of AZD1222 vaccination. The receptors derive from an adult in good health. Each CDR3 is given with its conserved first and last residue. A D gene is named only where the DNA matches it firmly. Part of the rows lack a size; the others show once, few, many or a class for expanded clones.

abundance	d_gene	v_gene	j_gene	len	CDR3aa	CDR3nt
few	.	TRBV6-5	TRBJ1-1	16	CASSLGRNHMNTEAFF	TGTGCCAGCAGTTTAGGGCGGAACCACATGAACACTGAAGCTTTCTTT
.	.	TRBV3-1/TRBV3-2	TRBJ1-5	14	CASSQVGSNQPQHF	TGTGCCAGCAGCCAAGTTGGGAGCAATCAGCCCCAGCATTTT
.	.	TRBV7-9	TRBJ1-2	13	CASSLASYYGYTF	TGTGCCAGCAGCTTAGCAAGTTACTATGGCTACACCTTC
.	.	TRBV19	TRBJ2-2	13	CASSIRVTGELFF	TGTGCCAGTAGTATTCGGGTCACCGGGGAGCTGTTTTTT
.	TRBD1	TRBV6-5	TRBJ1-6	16	CASSLSPGTANSPLHF	TGTGCCAGCAGTTTATCTCCCGGGACAGCTAATTCACCCCTCCACTTT
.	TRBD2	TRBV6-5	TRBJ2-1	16	CASSYVLAGAYNEQFF	TGTGCCAGCAGTTACGTACTAGCGGGGGCCTACAATGAGCAGTTCTTC
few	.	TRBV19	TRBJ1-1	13	CASSIGHPTEAFF	TGTGCCAGTAGTATAGGCCACCCCACTGAAGCTTTCTTT
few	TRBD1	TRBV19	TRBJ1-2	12	CASTDRDYGYTF	TGTGCCAGTACGGACAGGGACTATGGCTACACCTTC
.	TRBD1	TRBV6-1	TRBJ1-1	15	CASSEAPLTGRLAFF	TGTGCCAGCAGTGAAGCGCCGTTGACAGGGAGATTAGCTTTCTTT
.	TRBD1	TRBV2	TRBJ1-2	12	CASRGQVNGYTF	TGTGCCAGCAGGGGACAGGTAAATGGCTACACCTTC
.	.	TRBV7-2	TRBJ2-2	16	CASSLGTGINTGELFF	TGTGCCAGCAGCCTGGGAACGGGGATAAACACCGGGGAGCTGTTTTTT
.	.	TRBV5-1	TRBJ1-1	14	CASSLNGDNTEAFF	TGCGCCAGCAGCTTGAATGGCGATAACACTGAAGCTTTCTTT
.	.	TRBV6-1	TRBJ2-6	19	CASSERIRAASSGANVLTF	TGTGCCAGCAGCGAACGGATTAGGGCAGCTAGTTCTGGGGCCAACGTCCTGACTTTC
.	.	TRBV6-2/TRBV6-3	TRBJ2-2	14	CASSSDIMGGELFF	TGTGCCAGCAGTTCCGACATCATGGGCGGGGAGCTGTTTTTT
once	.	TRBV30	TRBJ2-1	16	CAWRGVGLYRHNEQFF	TGTGCCTGGAGGGGGGTTGGATTATACCGACACAATGAGCAGTTCTTC
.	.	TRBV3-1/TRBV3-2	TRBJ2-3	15	CASSQVPGTPKTQYF	TGTGCCAGCAGCCAAGTCCCCGGGACTCCAAAGACGCAGTATTTT
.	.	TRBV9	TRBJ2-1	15	CASSVGASSYNEQFF	TGTGCCAGCAGCGTCGGCGCTAGCTCCTACAATGAGCAGTTCTTC
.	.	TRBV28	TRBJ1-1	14	CASSSPGPNTEAFF	TGTGCCAGCAGTTCCCCGGGGCCGAACACTGAAGCTTTCTTT
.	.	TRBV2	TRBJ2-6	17	CASRRDAGSSGANVLTF	TGTGCCAGCAGGAGGGACGCCGGAAGCTCTGGGGCCAACGTCCTGACTTTC
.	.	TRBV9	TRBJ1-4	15	CASSAKGVGSEKLFF	TGTGCCAGCAGCGCAAAGGGGGTGGGGAGCGAAAAACTGTTTTTT
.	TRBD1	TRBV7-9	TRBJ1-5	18	CASSTTQGGIIGNQPQHF	TGTGCCAGCAGCACGACACAGGGGGGTATTATAGGCAATCAGCCCCAGCATTTT
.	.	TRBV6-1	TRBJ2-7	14	CASSERTVRKEQYF	TGTGCCAGCAGTGAGCGGACAGTCAGAAAAGAGCAGTACTTC
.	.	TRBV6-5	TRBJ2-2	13	CASSRQATGELFF	TGTGCCAGCAGCCGACAGGCCACCGGGGAGCTGTTTTTT
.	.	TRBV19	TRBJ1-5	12	CASSIAGQPQHF	TGTGCCAGTAGTATCGCGGGTCAGCCCCAGCATTTT
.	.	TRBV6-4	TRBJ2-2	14	CASSYGPNTGELFF	TGTGCCAGCAGTTACGGACCAAACACCGGGGAGCTGTTTTTT
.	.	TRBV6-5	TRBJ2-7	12	CASSSASYEQYF	TGTGCCAGCAGTTCCGCCTCCTACGAGCAGTACTTC
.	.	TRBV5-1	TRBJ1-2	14	CASSLARETGGYTF	TGCGCCAGCAGCTTGGCCAGAGAAACCGGTGGCTACACCTTC
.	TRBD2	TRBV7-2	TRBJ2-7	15	CASSLLLGGSYEQYF	TGTGCCAGCAGCTTATTACTCGGGGGGTCATACGAGCAGTACTTC
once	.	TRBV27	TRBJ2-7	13	CASSRLGGYEQYF	TGTGCCAGCAGTCGTCTCGGGGGTTACGAGCAGTACTTC
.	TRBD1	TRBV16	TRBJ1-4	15	CASSPWTGGSEKLFF	TGTGCCAGCAGCCCCTGGACAGGGGGCAGCGAAAAACTGTTTTTT
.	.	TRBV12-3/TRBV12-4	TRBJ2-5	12	CASSPRGVTQYF	TGTGCCAGCAGCCCTAGGGGGGTGACCCAGTACTTC
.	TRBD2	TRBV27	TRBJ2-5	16	CASSLSSGGLGETQYF	TGTGCCAGCAGTCTGTCTAGCGGGGGGTTGGGGGAGACCCAGTACTTC
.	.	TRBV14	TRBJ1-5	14	CASSQERTSQPQHF	TGTGCCAGCAGCCAAGAAAGAACGAGTCAGCCCCAGCATTTT
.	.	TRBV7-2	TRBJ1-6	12	CASSLGHSPLHF	TGTGCCAGCAGCTTAGGGCATTCACCCCTCCACTTT
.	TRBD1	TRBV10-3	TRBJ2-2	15	CAISEDGQVGGELFF	TGTGCCATCAGTGAGGATGGACAGGTCGGCGGGGAGCTGTTTTTT
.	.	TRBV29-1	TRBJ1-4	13	CSVSYGSGEKLFF	TGCAGCGTCTCTTACGGGAGCGGAGAAAAACTGTTTTTT
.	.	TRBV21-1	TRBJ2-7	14	CASNKGQDHYEQYF	TGTGCCAGCAACAAGGGACAGGATCACTACGAGCAGTACTTC
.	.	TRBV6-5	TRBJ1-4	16	CASSYTGTITNEKLFF	TGTGCCAGCAGTTACACAGGGACCATCACTAATGAAAAACTGTTTTTT
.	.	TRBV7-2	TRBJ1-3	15	CASSEGGISGNTIYF	TGTGCCAGCAGCGAGGGGGGGATATCTGGAAACACCATATATTTT
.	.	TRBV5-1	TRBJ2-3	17	CASRARWGGTSTDTQYF	TGCGCCAGCAGGGCCCGCTGGGGTGGGACTAGCACAGATACGCAGTATTTT